Below, 26 T cell receptor beta chains from the same sample are listed, as sequenced in a study of Ad26.COV2.S vaccination and SARS-CoV-2 variants. Treatment in this sample: around 19 received Ad26.COV2.S at low or high dose, single or two shots; roughly five received placebo; per-sample allocation not given. The study sampled participants on day 63 after the first vaccine or placebo injection. Using immunoSEQ multiplex PCR, the repertoire was profiled, and TCRdb retains in-frame clones only, with some absent. The table shows 360,000 or so clones, with approximately 91% occurring only once. The sequences come from peripheral blood, collected in a trial of Ad26.COV2.S vaccine versus placebo. The receptors were sampled from a person between 18 and 60 years old who received the Ad26.COV2.S COVID-19 vaccine or a placebo.

This clone came up many times. The chain uses TRBV6-1 and TRBJ1-4; 9 bases map to TRBD1. CDR1 and CDR2 (germline): MNHNS, SASEGT. The CDR3 contains 16 residues. J was trimmed by 6 bases and V by 1 base; bases with no gene match: 6. The CDR3 spells CASSEGTGTGYEKLFF. DNA for the CDR3: TGTGCCAGCAGTGAAGGCACGGGGACAGGGTATGAAAAACTGTTTTTT.

V gene TRBV6-1 combines with J gene TRBJ2-1, with D possibly being TRBD2 (6 bases). The CDR3 has 15 residues. CDR1 is MNHNS, CDR2 SASEGT, per germline. Trimming removed 2 bases from V and 4 bases from J, with 12 bases in between. The CDR3 DNA sequence: TGTGCCAGCAGTGAATTTGTGGCGGGATACAATGAGCAGTTCTTC. Translated, it gives CASSEFVAGYNEQFF.

This clone was seen a single time. This chain uses TRBV30 with TRBJ2-1, with D possibly matching TRBD2 (6 bases). CDR3 length: 13 amino acids. V was cut by 8 bases and J by 5 bases, with 16 bases left in between. Germline V gene sequence: CDR1 GTSNPN, CDR2 SVGIG (reference sequence). DNA of the CDR3: TGTGCCACGGGAGACCTTCTTAACAATGAGCAGTTCTTC. Amino acids: CATGDLLNNEQFF.

V gene TRBV7-9 combines with J gene TRBJ2-3; 11 bases map to TRBD2. V shed 5 bases, J shed 6 bases, and the junction held 16 bases outside the gene matches. CDR1 SEHNR and CDR2 FQNEAQ come from the germline V gene (reference sequence). This CDR3 has 18 residues. The CDR3 nucleotides are TGTGCCAGCAGCCAGCCGCCGGCCCACCCTAGCGGGAGGGATACGCAGTATTTT. It codes for CASSQPPAHPSGRDTQYF.

The rearrangement joins TRBV10-3 to TRBJ2-1, with D possibly called TRBD1 or TRBD2 (5 bases each). V was cut by 5 bases and J by 3 bases, with 14 bases left in between. The CDR3 extends over 15 amino acids. In germline, CDR1 is ENHRY, CDR2 SYGVKD. For the CDR3, the DNA is TGTGCCATCAGTCTTTTAGAGGGGAGCTACAATGAGCAGTTCTTC. It is translated as CAISLLEGSYNEQFF.

The V gene is TRBV12-3 or TRBV12-4, the J gene TRBJ2-7, with D unclear. The ends were cut back, 2 bases at V and 5 bases at J, with 4 bases in the middle. The CDR3 is 11 amino acids. The CDR3 reads CASSLSNEQYF. The CDR3, as DNA: TGTGCCAGCAGTTTATCCAACGAGCAGTACTTC.

V usage is TRBV28 and J usage is TRBJ2-5; tentatively, D is TRBD2 (6 bases). Germline loops: CDR1 MDHEN, CDR2 SYDVKM. Trimming stripped 4 bases from V and 2 bases from J, with 20 bases between. The CDR3 spans 17 residues. DNA of the CDR3: TGTGCCAGCAGTTACCTGTTGAAGACCGGGACTCAAGAGACCCAGTACTTC. Amino acid sequence: CASSYLLKTGTQETQYF.

This chain joins TRBV29-1 and TRBJ2-5; no firm D call. Germline V CDR1 and CDR2: SQVTM, ANQGSEA. The CDR3 loop spans 13 amino acids. V lost 3 bases, J lost 1 base, and 9 bases lay in between. In DNA form, the CDR3 reads TGCAGCGTTGATTTGTCAGGCCAAGAGACCCAGTACTTC. As protein: CSVDLSGQETQYF.

This chain joins TRBV7-9 and TRBJ2-3; the match to TRBD2 covers 8 bases. The germline gives CDR1 SEHNR, CDR2 FQNEAQ (reference sequence). The CDR3 covers 15 residues. V gave up 5 bases and J gave up 2 bases; unmatched junction bases: 6. The CDR3 loop reads CASSLPSGFTDTQYF. Here the CDR3 DNA reads TGTGCCAGCAGCCTACCTAGCGGGTTCACAGATACGCAGTATTTT.

The V call is TRBV24-1, the J call TRBJ2-1, with 8 positions matching TRBD2. V lost 6 bases to trimming and J lost 8 bases; unmatched junction nucleotides: 8. Germline loops: CDR1 KGHDR, CDR2 SFDVKD. This CDR3 is built from 14 residues. CDR3 sequence: CATSKAREADEQFF. The CDR3 coding sequence is TGTGCCACCAGTAAGGCGCGGGAGGCGGATGAGCAGTTCTTC.

The V call is TRBV2, the J call TRBJ2-7; D ambiguous. CDR3 length: 13 amino acids. V was clipped by 4 bases and J by 1 base, with 8 bases between them. Germline CDR1 is SNHLY and CDR2 is FYNNEI. This CDR3 reads CASSADPSYEQYF. CDR3 nucleotides: TGTGCCAGCAGTGCTGATCCTTCCTACGAGCAGTACTTC. The variable domain in full, completed from reference TRBV2 and TRBJ2-7, reads EPEVTQTPSHQVTQMGQEVILRCVPISNHLYFYWYRQILGQKVEFLVSFYNNEISEKSEIFDDQFSVERPDGSNFTLKIRSTKLEDSAMYFCASSADPSYEQYFGPGTRLTVT.

This clone has a single count. The V call is TRBV11-3, the J call TRBJ2-2, with D uncertain. Germline V lookup: CDR1 SGHNT, CDR2 YENEEA. The CDR3 spans 14 residues. Trimming took 5 bases from V and 1 from J, leaving 8 bases between them. CDR3 coding DNA: TGTGCCAGCAGCGCAGGCGAGAACACCGGGGAGCTGTTTTTT. It is translated as CASSAGENTGELFF. The full variable domain, its missing parts supplied by reference TRBV11-3 and TRBJ2-2, is EAGVVQSPRYKIIEKKQPVAFWCNPISGHNTLYWYLQNLGQGPELLIRYENEEAVDDSQLPKDRFSAERLKGVDSTLKIQPAELGDSAVYLCASSAGENTGELFFGEGSRLTVL.

This chain links TRBV6-5 with TRBJ1-1; D may be TRBD1 (5 bases). Germline loops: CDR1 MNHEY, CDR2 SVGAGI. V was clipped by 2 bases and J by 0 bases, with 7 bases between them. This CDR3 is built from 14 residues. In nucleotides, the CDR3 is TGTGCCAGCAGTTACAGGGACGTGAACACTGAAGCTTTCTTT. As protein: CASSYRDVNTEAFF.

The gene calls are TRBV28 and TRBJ1-2; perhaps TRBD1 as D (6 bases). This CDR3 spans 14 amino acids. V lost 3 bases and J 2 bases, leaving 10 bases between the germline ends. Germline CDR1 reads MDHEN; CDR2 reads SYDVKM. DNA for the CDR3: TGTGCCAGCAGTTTGCCAGGGGCCAACTATGGCTACACCTTC. Translated, it gives CASSLPGANYGYTF.

The CDR3 sequence: CASSFYGYEQYF. CDR3 sequence (DNA): TGTGCCAGCAGCTTTTACGGCTACGAGCAGTACTTC. This chain joins TRBV5-4 and TRBJ2-7; D gene unclear. Trimming removed 2 bases at V and 3 bases at J, with 6 bases between. Per germline, CDR1 SGHNT and CDR2 YYREEE (reference sequence). The CDR3 length is 12 residues. The full variable domain, completed using reference TRBV5-4 and TRBJ2-7, is ETGVTQSPTHLIKTRGQQVTLRCSSQSGHNTVSWYQQALGQGPQFIFQYYREEENGRGNFPPRFSGLQFPNYSSELNVNALELDDSALYLCASSFYGYEQYFGPGTRLTVT.

The chain uses TRBV5-1 and TRBJ2-3, with TRBD2 matching over 8 bases. The CDR3 consists of 15 residues. Looked up from germline, CDR1 is SGHRS and CDR2 is YFSETQ. V shed 2 bases and J 5 bases; nucleotides not matched to a gene: 7. Written as DNA, the CDR3 is TGCGCCAGCAGCTTAGAGACTAGCGAGAGAGATACGCAGTATTTT. Encoded protein: CASSLETSERDTQYF.

The gene calls are TRBV5-1 and TRBJ2-7; 12 positions match TRBD2. The CDR3 is 15 residues long. CDR1 SGHRS and CDR2 YFSETQ come from the germline V gene. The J segment lost 7 bases and the V segment lost 0 bases, leaving 5 bases of the junction unmatched. The CDR3 here is CASSLASGRGSEQYF. CDR3 DNA: TGCGCCAGCAGCTTGGCTAGCGGGAGGGGAAGTGAGCAGTACTTC.

The rearrangement uses TRBV5-6 and TRBJ2-7; TRBD2 matches at 10 bases. In germline, CDR1 is SGHDT, CDR2 YYEEEE. The CDR3 has 14 amino acids. J gave up 5 bases and V 4 bases, and 6 bases lay outside the gene matches. CDR3 sequence: CASSPPSGSHEQYF. The CDR3 coding sequence is TGTGCCAGCAGCCCCCCTAGCGGGAGCCACGAGCAGTACTTC. The full variable domain, in which reference TRBV5-6 and TRBJ2-7 provide the parts outside the CDR3, is DAGVTQSPTHLIKTRGQQVTLRCSPKSGHDTVSWYQQALGQGPQFIFQYYEEEERQRGNFPDRFSGHQFPNYSSELNVNALLLGDSALYLCASSPPSGSHEQYFGPGTRLTVT.

V and J are TRBV7-8 and TRBJ2-7; 10 bases are a match to TRBD2. There are 15 residues in the CDR3. Germline CDR1 reads SGHVS; CDR2 reads FQNEAQ. V lost 6 bases to trimming and J lost 2 bases; unmatched junction nucleotides: 7. CDR3 DNA: TGTGCCAGCAGTTCACTAGCGGGGACTACCTACGAGCAGTACTTC. It is translated as CASSSLAGTTYEQYF.

The rearrangement joins TRBV10-3 to TRBJ2-1, with 8 bases matching TRBD2. This CDR3 spans 18 amino acids. Germline CDR1 ENHRY, CDR2 SYGVKD. With 4 bases clipped from V and 0 bases from J, the junction kept 11 bases outside the gene matches. The CDR3 sequence is CAISGLGSGASSYNEQFF. CDR3 DNA sequence: TGTGCCATCAGTGGCCTGGGTAGCGGGGCGAGCTCCTACAATGAGCAGTTCTTC.

The chain combines TRBV4-1 with TRBJ1-1, with 10 nucleotides matching TRBD1. Per the germline V gene, CDR1 is MGHRA and CDR2 is YSYEKL. The CDR3 totals 15 residues. V dropped 4 bases and J dropped 4; count of bases not matched to a gene: 6. CDR3: CASSRWGQGSTEAFF. CDR3 nucleotide sequence: TGCGCCAGCAGCCGATGGGGACAGGGGAGCACTGAAGCTTTCTTT.

This clone was counted a few times. V and J are TRBV5-1 and TRBJ2-1, with D perhaps TRBD1 (6 bases). The CDR3 is made up of 13 amino acids. Germline CDR1 reads SGHRS; CDR2 reads YFSETQ. Trimming stripped 2 bases from V and 9 bases from J, with 12 bases between. The CDR3 loop is CASSFPRGTEQFF. As DNA, the CDR3 is TGCGCCAGCAGCTTTCCCAGGGGTACTGAGCAGTTCTTC.

This sequence joins TRBV12-3 or TRBV12-4 and TRBJ2-5, with TRBD1 as a possible D gene (7 bases). This CDR3 has 12 amino acids. V lost 10 bases to trimming and J lost 4 bases, with 13 bases between them. The chain's CDR3 is CATRGESETQYF. CDR3 bases: TGTGCCACCAGGGGGGAGTCAGAGACCCAGTACTTC.

This chain links TRBV5-3 with TRBJ2-5, with 9 positions matching TRBD1. TRBV5-3 is treated as an ORF (open reading frame) with a function not yet certain. The CDR3 covers 13 residues. The J segment lost 4 bases and the V segment lost 8 bases, leaving 6 bases of the junction unmatched. In DNA form, the CDR3 reads TGTGCCAGCTCCTTGGACAGGGGAGAGACCCAGTACTTC. Translated, it gives CASSLDRGETQYF.

This clone was detected once. This chain joins TRBV3-1 (or the pseudogene TRBV3-2) and TRBJ2-7; D gene uncertain. V was shortened by 8 bases and J by 9 bases, with 11 bases between the two germline ends. Germline V gene sequence: CDR1 LGHDT, CDR2 YNNKEL (reference sequence). CDR3 size: 10 residues. The CDR3: CASSPARQYF. CDR3 in DNA: TGTGCCAGCTCCCCCGCAAGGCAGTACTTC.

The gene calls are TRBV19 and TRBJ2-7; D possibly corresponds to TRBD2 (6 bases). Between the trimmed V and J ends, which lost 5 bases and 5 bases, there was a span of 16 bases. Germline CDR1 is LNHDA and CDR2 is SQIVND (reference sequence). CDR3 length equals 14 residues. In nucleotides, the CDR3 is TGTGCCAGTAGTGGTTGGGGAGGCCAAGACGAGCAGTACTTC. It translates to CASSGWGGQDEQYF.